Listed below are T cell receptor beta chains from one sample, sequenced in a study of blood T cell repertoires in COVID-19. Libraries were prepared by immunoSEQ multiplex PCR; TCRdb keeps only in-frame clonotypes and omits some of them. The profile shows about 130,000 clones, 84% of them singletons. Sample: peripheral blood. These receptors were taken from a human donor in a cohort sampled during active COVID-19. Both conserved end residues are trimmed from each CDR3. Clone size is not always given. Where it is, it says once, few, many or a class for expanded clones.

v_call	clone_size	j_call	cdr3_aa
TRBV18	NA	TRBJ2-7	ASSPKLGTSGGSSYEQY
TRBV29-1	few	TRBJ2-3	SVGPDTQY
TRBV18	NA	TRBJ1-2	ASSPRFGQNYGYT
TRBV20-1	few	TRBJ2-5	SASPRGRETQY
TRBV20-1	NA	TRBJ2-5	SASLGQYQETQY
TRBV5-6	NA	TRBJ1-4	ASSLVADRWGELF
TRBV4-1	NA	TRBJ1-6	ASSQPIGQGIVNSPLH
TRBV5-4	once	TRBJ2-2	ASSPGLAGGANTGELF
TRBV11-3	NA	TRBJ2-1	ASSPGLAGPYNEQF
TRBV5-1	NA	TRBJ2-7	ASSSRGDVSYEQY
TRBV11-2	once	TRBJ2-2	ASSHRLAGGNGELF
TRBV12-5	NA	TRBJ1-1	ASALDRGNTEAF
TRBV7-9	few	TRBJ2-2	ASSRDTGELF
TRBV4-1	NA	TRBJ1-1	ASSQDRAEAF
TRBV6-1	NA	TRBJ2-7	ASSENSPYEQY
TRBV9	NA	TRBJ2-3	ASSVDQRADTQY
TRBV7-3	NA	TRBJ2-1	ASSQGSYNEQF
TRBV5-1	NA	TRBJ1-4	ASREGAANEKLF
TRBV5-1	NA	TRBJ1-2	ASSLDGNYGYT
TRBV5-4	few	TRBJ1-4	ASSKTQNEKLF
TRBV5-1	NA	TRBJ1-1	ASSLGAGDGDTEAF
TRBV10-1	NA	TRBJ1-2	ASSTSGVYGYT
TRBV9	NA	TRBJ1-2	ASSVGRQGYGYT
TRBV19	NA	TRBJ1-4	ASSTRHATNEKLF
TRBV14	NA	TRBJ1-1	ASSTREGTEAF
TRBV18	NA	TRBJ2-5	ASSPSYSRETQY
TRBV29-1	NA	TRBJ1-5	SVATGTGEQPQH
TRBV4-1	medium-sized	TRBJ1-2	ASSLTAADYGYT
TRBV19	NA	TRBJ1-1	ASKEQPRQNTEAF
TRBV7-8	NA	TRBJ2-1	ASSPDRSSYNEQF
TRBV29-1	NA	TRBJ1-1	SVEGTGKRMNTEAF
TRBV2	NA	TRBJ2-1	ASSETLAGDATSSYNEQF
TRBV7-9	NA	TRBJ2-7	ASSSGTAQY
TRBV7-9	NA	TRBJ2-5	ASSGTAQETQY
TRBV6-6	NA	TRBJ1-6	ASSPPGQLNSPLH
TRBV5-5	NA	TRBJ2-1	ASSHPARTANNEQF
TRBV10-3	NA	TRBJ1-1	AISDRDTEAF
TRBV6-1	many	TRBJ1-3	ASSEVSTERNTIY
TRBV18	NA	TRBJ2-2	ASSRVSGRQNTGELF